This T cell receptor (beta chain) comes out of a study of T-cell reconstitution after alpha-beta-depleted transplantation in children. CDR1 is SGHTA, CDR2 FQGNSA, per germline. The CDR3 totals 12 residues. V was trimmed by 0 bases and J by 7 bases, leaving 5 bases between them. The TCRbeta library incorporated unique molecular identifiers. TCRdb used MiXCR to reprocess the PCR reads, holding one entry per CDR3 protein. The sample includes more than 200,000 distinct CDR3 sequences, over 9.5% seen only once; the top ten take approximately 5.4%. Many counts were recorded for this clonotype. The material was PBMCs from the stem cell graft donor, obtained from the stem cell graft. The rearrangement joins TRBV7-2 to TRBJ2-3; no definite D call. This TCR came from a human donor who donated a stem cell graft to a child with SCID. The CDR3 DNA is TGTGCCAGCAGCTTAGCGGGGAATACGCAGTATTTT. Protein sequence: CASSLAGNTQYF.